This TCR beta chain was obtained from a study of CD8 T cells in ankylosing spondylitis. Only a few counts were recorded for this clonotype. Its antigen is not identified. The CDR3 totals 15 residues. Germline V gives CDR1 SEHNR, CDR2 FQNEAQ (reference sequence). V lost 7 bases, J lost 6 bases, and 8 bases stayed unmatched. A single record per CDR3 protein comes from TCRdb applying MiXCR to the 5' RACE reads. This table has around 340,000 distinct CDR3 sequences, approximately 22% appearing once. Study results and caveats: Typical of ankylosing spondylitis blood, it appeared, was a TCR beta motif of seven to nine highly homologous variants. Previous work reported some of these motif variants in the synovial fluid and blood of reactive arthritis.

Source material: blood, either unsorted or a sorted T cell fraction (not recorded which). This sequence joins TRBV7-9 and TRBJ2-1, with 11 nucleotides matching TRBD1. The origin of this receptor is a male donor with ankylosing spondylitis or in good health (not recorded which). CDR3 protein: CASTLAGTGGNEQFF. For the CDR3, the DNA is TGTGCCAGCACTTTAGCGGGGACAGGGGGCAATGAGCAGTTCTTC.